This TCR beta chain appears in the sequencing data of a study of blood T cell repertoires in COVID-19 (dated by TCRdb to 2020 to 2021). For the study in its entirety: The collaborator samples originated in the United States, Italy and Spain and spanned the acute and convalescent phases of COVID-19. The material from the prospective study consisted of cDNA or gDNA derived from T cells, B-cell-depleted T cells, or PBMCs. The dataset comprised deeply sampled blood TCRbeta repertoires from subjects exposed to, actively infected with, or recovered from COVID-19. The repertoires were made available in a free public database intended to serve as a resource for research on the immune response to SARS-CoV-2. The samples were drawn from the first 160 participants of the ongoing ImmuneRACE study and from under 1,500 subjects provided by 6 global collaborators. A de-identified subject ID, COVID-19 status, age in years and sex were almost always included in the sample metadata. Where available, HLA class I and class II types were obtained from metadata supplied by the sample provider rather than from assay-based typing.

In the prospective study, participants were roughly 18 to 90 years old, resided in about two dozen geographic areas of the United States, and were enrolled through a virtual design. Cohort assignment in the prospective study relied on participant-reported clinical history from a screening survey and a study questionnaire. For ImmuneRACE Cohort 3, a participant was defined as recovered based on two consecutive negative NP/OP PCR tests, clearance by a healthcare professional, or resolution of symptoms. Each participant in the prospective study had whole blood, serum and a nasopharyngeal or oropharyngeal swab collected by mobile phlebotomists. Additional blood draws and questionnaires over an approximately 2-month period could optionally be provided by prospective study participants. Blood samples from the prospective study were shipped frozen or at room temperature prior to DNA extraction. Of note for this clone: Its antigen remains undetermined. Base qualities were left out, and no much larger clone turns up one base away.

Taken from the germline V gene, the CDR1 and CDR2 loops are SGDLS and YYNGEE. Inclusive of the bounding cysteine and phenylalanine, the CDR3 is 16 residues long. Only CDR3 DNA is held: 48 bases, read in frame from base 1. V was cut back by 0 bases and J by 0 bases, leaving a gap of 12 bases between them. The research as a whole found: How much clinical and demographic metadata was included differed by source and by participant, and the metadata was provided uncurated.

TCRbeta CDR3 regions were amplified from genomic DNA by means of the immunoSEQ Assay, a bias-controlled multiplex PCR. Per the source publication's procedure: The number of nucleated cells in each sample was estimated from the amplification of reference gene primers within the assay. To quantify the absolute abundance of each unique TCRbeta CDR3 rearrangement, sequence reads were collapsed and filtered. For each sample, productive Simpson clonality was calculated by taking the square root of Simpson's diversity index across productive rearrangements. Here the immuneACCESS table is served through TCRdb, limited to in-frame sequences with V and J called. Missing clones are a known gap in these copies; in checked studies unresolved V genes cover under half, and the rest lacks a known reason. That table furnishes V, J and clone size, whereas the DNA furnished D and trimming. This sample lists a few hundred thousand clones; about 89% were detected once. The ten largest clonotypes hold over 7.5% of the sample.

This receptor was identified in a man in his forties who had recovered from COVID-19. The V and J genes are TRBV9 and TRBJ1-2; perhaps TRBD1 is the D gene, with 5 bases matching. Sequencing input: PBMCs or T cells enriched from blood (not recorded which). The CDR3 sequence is CASSVEAGITNYGYTF. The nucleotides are TGTGCCAGCAGCGTAGAAGCAGGGATAACTAACTATGGCTACACCTTC.